A single sample gave rise to the 18 T cell receptor beta chains below, sequenced in a study of cytomegalovirus exposure and HLA in healthy donors. In the PCR, 60 Vbeta and 13 Jbeta primers were used. The method was immunoSEQ multiplex PCR; TCRdb's version includes in-frame clones alone and lacks a portion of them. The sample consists of over 130,000 clones, around 57% of them appearing once. Sequencing was performed on PBMCs. The receptors shown here come from a male donor in good health and CMV-seronegative.

The chain couples TRBV5-8 to TRBJ1-5, with D maybe TRBD1 (5 bases). V gave up 0 bases and J gave up 6 bases, with 13 bases separating them. Germline V gene sequence: CDR1 SGHTS, CDR2 YDEGEE. This CDR3 has 15 residues. This CDR3 reads CASSLGLQASQPQHF. CDR3 bases: TGTGCCAGCAGCTTGGGTCTACAGGCTAGTCAGCCCCAGCATTTT.

The V call is TRBV5-1, the J call TRBJ1-4; no clear D gene. V was pared by 4 bases and J by 8 bases, with 12 bases between. This CDR3 spans 13 amino acids. Germline loops: CDR1 SGHRS, CDR2 YFSETQ. CDR3 bases: TGCGCCAGCAGCCAGGAGGCAGGCGAAAAACTGTTTTTT. Translated, it gives CASSQEAGEKLFF.

The V call is TRBV13, the J call TRBJ1-2; 7 positions agree with TRBD1. The V gene end was trimmed by 5 bases and the J gene end by 6 bases; junction bases not matched to a gene: 15. This CDR3 is 16 amino acids long. Per the germline V gene, CDR1 is PRHDT and CDR2 is FYEKMQ (reference sequence). CDR3 protein: CASSLTRNRDRNGYTF. The CDR3 bases are TGTGCCAGCAGCCTCACCAGAAACCGGGACAGAAATGGCTACACCTTC.

The V call is TRBV6-5, the J call TRBJ2-1; tentatively, D is TRBD2 (7 bases). Looked up from germline, CDR1 is MNHEY and CDR2 is SVGAGI. There are 12 residues in the CDR3. V was shortened by 6 bases and J by 9 bases, with 12 bases between the two germline ends. The CDR3: CASSRGAGEQFF. The CDR3, as DNA: TGTGCCAGCAGCCGGGGGGCGGGTGAGCAGTTCTTC.

The chain links TRBV4-1 to TRBJ2-1, with a tentative D call TRBD2 (6 bases). V was clipped by 4 bases and J by 5 bases, with 15 bases between them. Germline loops: CDR1 MGHRA, CDR2 YSYEKL. The CDR3 covers 15 residues. The CDR3 sequence: CASSRSGDLDNEQFF. Written as DNA, the CDR3 is TGCGCCAGCAGCCGGTCGGGGGACCTGGACAATGAGCAGTTCTTC.

This chain connects TRBV25-1 to TRBJ2-7, with TRBD2 identical over 9 bases. The J segment lost 0 bases and the V segment lost 6 bases, leaving 12 bases of the junction unmatched. Germline V lookup: CDR1 MGHDK, CDR2 SYGVNS. The CDR3 loop spans 17 amino acids. DNA for the CDR3: TGTGCCAGCAGCCCTATGGGGCTAGCGGGGATCTCCTACGAGCAGTACTTC. It specifies CASSPMGLAGISYEQYF.

The table lists this clone with a few counts. The chain employs TRBV18 and TRBJ2-5, with 7 bases lining up with TRBD1. Trimming at V came to 3 bases and at J to 2 bases, leaving 3 bases not matched to a gene. Germline values: CDR1 KGHSH, CDR2 LQKENI. The CDR3 runs to 14 residues. This CDR3 reads CASSPTGQQETQYF. The CDR3, as DNA: TGTGCCAGCTCACCCACGGGACAGCAAGAGACCCAGTACTTC.

V and J are TRBV23-1 and TRBJ1-1; unclear D gene. Being an ORF, TRBV23-1 has a function that is uncertain. Trimming left V 0 bases short and J 5 bases short, with 10 bases between. This CDR3 is 14 amino acids long. The CDR3 DNA is TGCGCCAGCAGTCAATCACGTTATGCGACTGAAGCTTTCTTT. It specifies CASSQSRYATEAFF.

The gene calls are TRBV9 and TRBJ1-1, with D perhaps matching TRBD1 (6 bases). Germline-derived CDR1 and CDR2 are SGDLS and YYNGEE. V lost 4 bases and J lost 8, with 9 bases in between. The CDR3 has 11 amino acids. The CDR3 protein is CASSSQGEAFF. CDR3 bases: TGTGCCAGCAGCTCCCAGGGGGAAGCTTTCTTT.

The chain recombines TRBV19 with TRBJ2-1, with TRBD2 matching 11 bases. From germline, CDR1 is LNHDA and CDR2 SQIVND (reference sequence). The CDR3 consists of 15 residues. V was clipped by 4 bases and J by 9 bases; unmatched bases: 8. CDR3 residues: CASSKGSGGAGEQFF. The CDR3 nucleotides are TGTGCCAGTAGTAAGGGTAGCGGGGGGGCGGGTGAGCAGTTCTTC.

The chain is built from TRBV23-1 and TRBJ1-1, with D possibly matching TRBD1 (5 bases). TRBV23-1 is an ORF, and what it does is uncertain. V lost 6 bases and J 8 bases, leaving 13 bases between the germline ends. The CDR3 spans 12 residues. The CDR3 coding sequence is TGCGCCAGCAGACTCAGGGCGTCCGAAGCTTTCTTT. Protein product: CASRLRASEAFF.

V is TRBV10-3 and J is TRBJ2-1, with 9 bases matching TRBD1. The trim removed 0 bases at V and 6 bases at J, leaving 6 bases unmatched. CDR3 length equals 16 residues. Germline V lookup: CDR1 ENHRY, CDR2 SYGVKD. The CDR3 reads CAISESPGQGSNEQFF. CDR3 sequence (DNA): TGTGCCATCAGTGAGTCTCCGGGACAGGGCTCCAATGAGCAGTTCTTC.

In DNA form, the CDR3 reads TGCGCCAGCAGCGACGGGCCTGGGAGTGACGCTTTCTTT. It is translated as CASSDGPGSDAFF. The chain carries TRBV5-1 and TRBJ1-1; D is unresolved. This CDR3 is 13 amino acids long. V shed 4 bases and J shed 11 bases, with 18 bases lying between them. CDR1 is SGHRS, CDR2 YFSETQ, per germline.

This chain links TRBV15 with TRBJ2-7; D not resolved. This CDR3 is 14 amino acids long. Trimming took 0 bases from V and 5 from J, leaving 11 bases between them. From germline, CDR1 is LNHNV and CDR2 YYDKDF (reference sequence). CDR3 amino acids: CATSRDLSMDEQYF. DNA for the CDR3: TGTGCCACCAGCAGAGATCTTAGTATGGACGAGCAGTACTTC. The full variable domain, completed using reference TRBV15 and TRBJ2-7, is DAMVIQNPRYQVTQFGKPVTLSCSQTLNHNVMYWYQQKSSQAPKLLFHYYDKDFNNEADTPDNFQSRRPNTSFCFLDIRSPGLGDTAMYLCATSRDLSMDEQYFGPGTRLTVT.

The chain joins TRBV6-5 to TRBJ1-1; no firm D call. Trimming pared 3 bases from V and 1 base from J, leaving 12 bases between. The CDR3 sequence is 15 residues long. Germline assignment: CDR1 MNHEY and CDR2 SVGAGI. The CDR3 spells CASSYYPNRNTEAFF. The CDR3 DNA follows: TGTGCCAGCAGTTATTACCCAAACAGGAACACTGAAGCTTTCTTT.

This clone has a single count. V gene TRBV5-6 combines with J gene TRBJ2-3; 13 positions match TRBD2. This CDR3 is 18 amino acids long. Germline V gene sequence: CDR1 SGHDT, CDR2 YYEEEE. J gave up 3 bases and V 3 bases, and 10 bases lay outside the gene matches. The CDR3 loop is CASSSRGTSGAPTDTQYF. The CDR3 DNA reads as TGTGCCAGCAGCTCCCGAGGGACTAGCGGGGCCCCGACAGATACGCAGTATTTT.

The chain joins TRBV9 to TRBJ1-6; the match to TRBD1 covers 10 bases. The CDR3 runs 15 residues. V lost 4 bases and J lost 7; bases outside the gene matches: 5. Germline CDR1 is SGDLS and CDR2 is YYNGEE. For the CDR3, the DNA is TGTGCCAGCAGCCTAGGACAGGGGGAGAATTCACCCCTCCACTTT. Translated: CASSLGQGENSPLHF. The whole variable domain, remainder taken from reference TRBV9 and TRBJ1-6, is DSGVTQTPKHLITATGQRVTLRCSPRSGDLSVYWYQQSLDQGLQFLIQYYNGEERAKGNILERFSAQQFPDLHSELNLSSLELGDSALYFCASSLGQGENSPLHFGNGTRLTVT.

As DNA, the CDR3 is TGTGCCAGCAGCGCCAGAGGGACTAGCGGGGGGGATGAGCAGTTCTTC. Protein: CASSARGTSGGDEQFF. The chain couples TRBV9 to TRBJ2-1, with 16 bases that match TRBD2. Unmatched junction bases numbered 5, after V lost 3 bases and J lost 8 bases. The CDR3 consists of 16 residues. Germline CDR1 and CDR2: SGDLS and YYNGEE.